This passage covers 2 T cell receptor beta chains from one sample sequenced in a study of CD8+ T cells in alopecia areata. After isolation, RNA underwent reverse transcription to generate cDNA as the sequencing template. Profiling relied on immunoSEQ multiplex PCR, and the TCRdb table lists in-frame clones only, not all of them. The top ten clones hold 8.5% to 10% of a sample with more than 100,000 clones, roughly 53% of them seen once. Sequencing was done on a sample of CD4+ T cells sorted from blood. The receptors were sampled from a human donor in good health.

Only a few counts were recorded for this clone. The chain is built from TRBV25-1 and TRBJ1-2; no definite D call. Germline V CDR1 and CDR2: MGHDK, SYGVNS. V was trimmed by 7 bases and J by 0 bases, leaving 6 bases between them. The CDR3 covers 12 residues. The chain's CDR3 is CASTGTNYGYTF. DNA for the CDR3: TGTGCCAGCACCGGGACTAACTATGGCTACACCTTC.

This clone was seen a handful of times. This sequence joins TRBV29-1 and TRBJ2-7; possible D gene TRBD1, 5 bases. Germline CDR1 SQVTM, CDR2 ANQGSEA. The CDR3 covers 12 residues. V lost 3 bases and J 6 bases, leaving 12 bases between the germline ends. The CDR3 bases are TGCAGCGTTGACAAGGGGCAGAGCGAGCAGTACTTC. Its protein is CSVDKGQSEQYF.